These 25 T cell receptor beta chains share one sample of origin, sequenced in a study of blood T cell repertoires in COVID-19. TCRdb keeps only in-frame clones here, not all; method: immunoSEQ multiplex PCR. Found here are under 150,000 clones, 90% of them singletons; the top ten hold around 4.6%. Material: peripheral blood. These receptors all come from a man aged 60 to 75 with COVID-19, enrolled during active disease.

The chain couples TRBV14 to TRBJ2-1; 8 bases are a match to TRBD2. This CDR3 is 14 amino acids long. Germline V lookup: CDR1 SGHDN, CDR2 FVKESK. The trim removed 4 bases at V and 2 bases at J, leaving 1 base unmatched. The CDR3 here is CASSRTSTYNEQFF. The CDR3 coding sequence is TGTGCCAGCAGCCGGACTAGCACCTACAATGAGCAGTTCTTC.

This clone was counted a single time. J is TRBJ1-5 and V is TRBV6-1; D is unclear. Germline assignment: CDR1 MNHNS and CDR2 SASEGT. This CDR3 contains 14 residues. The V gene lost 2 bases and the J gene lost 7 bases, with 12 bases spanning the gap. CDR3 amino acids: CASSESAEVQPQHF. The CDR3 coding sequence is TGTGCCAGCAGTGAAAGCGCGGAGGTGCAGCCCCAGCATTTT.

This clone was counted a single time. This chain links TRBV28 with TRBJ2-1, with 8 bases aligning to TRBD2. The V gene's germline CDR1 is MDHEN and CDR2 SYDVKM. The CDR3 extends over 17 amino acids. V shed 6 bases and J 5 bases; nucleotides not matched to a gene: 15. This chain's CDR3 is CASSHHRPGLVDNEQFF. Written as DNA, the CDR3 is TGTGCCAGCAGCCATCACAGACCGGGACTAGTGGACAATGAGCAGTTCTTC.

The chain combines TRBV19 with TRBJ1-5, with D unclear. CDR1 is LNHDA and CDR2 is SQIVND in the germline V gene (reference sequence). V was pared by 4 bases and J by 4 bases, with 11 bases between. This CDR3 comprises 14 residues. The CDR3 region has the DNA TGTGCCAGTAGTACCGGGGATTGGAATCAGCCCCAGCATTTT. Amino acids: CASSTGDWNQPQHF.

The chain couples TRBV7-6 to TRBJ2-3; TRBD2 aligns across 7 bases. The CDR3 extends over 16 amino acids. CDR1 and CDR2 (germline): SGHVS, FNYEAQ. Trimming took 1 base from V and 2 from J; bases not matched to a gene: 6. The CDR3 spells CASSLVQGLPTDTQYF. CDR3 DNA: TGTGCCAGCAGCTTAGTCCAGGGACTACCCACAGATACGCAGTATTTT. The entire variable domain, with the rest obtained from reference TRBV7-6 and TRBJ2-3, is as follows: GAGVSQSPRYKVTKRGQDVALRCDPISGHVSLYWYRQALGQGPEFLTYFNYEAQQDKSGLPNDRFSAERPEGSISTLTIQRTEQRDSAMYRCASSLVQGLPTDTQYFGPGTRLTVL.

This sequence joins TRBV2 and TRBJ2-7; 7 bases match TRBD2. The length of the CDR3 is 15 residues. CDR1 SNHLY and CDR2 FYNNEI come from the germline V gene. The ends lost 6 bases at V and 2 bases at J; junction bases unmatched: 10. The CDR3 here is CASRPPWRGTYEQYF. In DNA, the CDR3 is TGTGCCAGCAGACCCCCTTGGCGGGGGACCTACGAGCAGTACTTC.

The gene calls are TRBV9 and TRBJ1-1; the D is unclear. V was trimmed by 0 bases and J by 1 base, leaving 7 bases between them. The CDR3 is 14 amino acids. Germline CDR1 reads SGDLS; CDR2 reads YYNGEE. For the CDR3, the DNA is TGTGCCAGCAGCGTAGTTTCAGAGAACACTGAAGCTTTCTTT. It yields the protein CASSVVSENTEAFF.

The genes are TRBV9 and TRBJ2-1; 9 bases are shared with TRBD2. The ends lost 4 bases at V and 0 bases at J; junction bases unmatched: 14. This CDR3 comprises 19 residues. CDR1 is SGDLS and CDR2 is YYNGEE in the germline V gene. Here the CDR3 DNA reads TGTGCCAGCAGCCTCCCCCGTAGCGGGAGCCCCAACTCCTACAATGAGCAGTTCTTC. This translates into CASSLPRSGSPNSYNEQFF.

This sequence joins TRBV27 and TRBJ2-1; TRBD2 matches 14 bases. J gave up 7 bases and V 6 bases, and 8 bases lay outside the gene matches. Germline CDR1 and CDR2: MNHEY and SMNVEV (reference sequence). This CDR3 has 16 amino acids. CDR3 loop: CASRQGTSGGGNEQFF. As DNA, the CDR3 is TGTGCCAGCAGACAAGGGACTAGCGGGGGAGGGAATGAGCAGTTCTTC.

The chain carries TRBV5-8 and TRBJ1-1; 7 bases agree with TRBD1. The CDR3 covers 16 residues. In germline, CDR1 is SGHTS, CDR2 YDEGEE. Losses at the gene ends were 0 bases for V and 2 bases for J; bases not matched to a gene: 7. The DNA for the CDR3 is TGTGCCAGCAGCTTGGGGGACAGTCACCTCAACACTGAAGCTTTCTTT. It specifies CASSLGDSHLNTEAFF.

V gene TRBV6-2 or TRBV6-3 combines with J gene TRBJ2-7, with 9 bases that match TRBD1. CDR3 length: 15 amino acids. Germline CDR1 reads MNHEY; CDR2 reads SVGEGT. V gave up 4 bases and J gave up 5 bases; unmatched junction bases: 9. CDR3 sequence reads: CASSSTGTGINEQYF. CDR3 nucleotide sequence: TGTGCCAGCAGTTCAACCGGGACAGGGATCAACGAGCAGTACTTC.

The rearrangement links TRBV5-1 to TRBJ2-6; 14 nucleotides align to TRBD2. Germline V CDR1 and CDR2: SGHRS, YFSETQ. V lost 1 base and J lost 2; bases outside the gene matches: 11. This CDR3 is built from 21 residues. The CDR3 DNA reads TGCGCCAGCAGCTTGCCCGGGACTAGCGGGGGAGGGCGTCCTGGGGCCAACGTCCTGACTTTC. It specifies CASSLPGTSGGGRPGANVLTF.

The chain combines TRBV4-3 with TRBJ2-1; 14 bases are a match to TRBD2. The CDR3 is 18 residues long. Germline V CDR1 and CDR2: LGHNA, YSLEER. J lost 6 bases, V lost 5 bases, and 12 bases had no gene match. Written as DNA, the CDR3 is TGCGCCAGCAGCAGACTAGCGGGAGGGCCCGCGGGGGGCAATGAGCAGTTCTTC. Translated, it gives CASSRLAGGPAGGNEQFF.

This chain uses TRBV23-1 with TRBJ2-7; 12 positions agree with TRBD2. TRBV23-1 falls under the ORF class, with uncertain function. The CDR3 runs 20 residues. With 0 bases clipped from V and 2 bases from J, the junction kept 14 bases outside the gene matches. The CDR3 DNA reads as TGCGCCAGCAGTCAATCGATGGCGCTAGCGGGAGGGCAAGGGCCCTACGAGCAGTACTTC. Translating it yields CASSQSMALAGGQGPYEQYF.

The CDR3 DNA follows: TGCGCCAGCAGCCAAGGGACCAGGACGGGAACCTACGAGCAGTACTTC. Amino acid sequence: CASSQGTRTGTYEQYF. This chain links TRBV4-1 with TRBJ2-7; a weak D match, TRBD2 (5 bases). CDR1 MGHRA and CDR2 YSYEKL come from the germline V gene. The V end lost 1 base, the J end lost 2 bases, and 15 bases lay between the germline ends. CDR3 size: 16 residues.

The chain employs TRBV9 and TRBJ1-3, with 7 nucleotides matching TRBD1. The V gene's germline CDR1 is SGDLS and CDR2 YYNGEE. V lost 4 bases to trimming and J lost 4 bases; unmatched junction nucleotides: 11. The CDR3 covers 16 residues. The CDR3 sequence: CASSPRRGLDGNTIYF. In DNA form, the CDR3 reads TGTGCCAGCAGCCCAAGAAGGGGGCTGGACGGAAACACCATATATTTT.

J is TRBJ1-2 and V is TRBV5-1, with D perhaps TRBD1 (5 bases). Germline CDR1 and CDR2: SGHRS and YFSETQ. This CDR3 comprises 15 residues. V was shortened by 0 bases and J by 8 bases, with 17 bases between the two germline ends. CDR3 nucleotides: TGCGCCAGCAGCTTGGGGGCAGGGCGGTTTGAAGGCTACACCTTC. It codes for CASSLGAGRFEGYTF.

The chain links TRBV7-9 to TRBJ1-1; tentatively, D is TRBD1 (6 bases). Per the germline V gene, CDR1 is SEHNR and CDR2 is FQNEAQ (reference sequence). This CDR3 is 14 amino acids long. With 4 bases removed from V and 0 bases from J, the gap between germline ends came to 9 bases. Here the CDR3 reads CASSSWTVNTEAFF. The CDR3 region has the DNA TGTGCCAGCAGCTCTTGGACAGTGAACACTGAAGCTTTCTTT.

The chain has TRBV7-9 and TRBJ2-7, with 10 bases matching TRBD1. Germline CDR1 and CDR2: SEHNR and FQNEAQ (reference sequence). The V segment lost 1 base and the J segment 6 bases; nucleotides outside the gene matches: 6. CDR3 length equals 15 residues. The CDR3 nucleotides are TGTGCCAGCAGCTTAGAACCGACAGGGGGCATCGAGCAGTACTTC. It codes for CASSLEPTGGIEQYF.

The rearrangement joins TRBV10-3 to TRBJ2-2; 11 bases align to TRBD1. V gave up 7 bases and J gave up 0 bases; unmatched junction bases: 10. Germline loops: CDR1 ENHRY, CDR2 SYGVKD. The CDR3 runs to 18 residues. The CDR3 sequence: CAIKRPGQGESNTGELFF. CDR3 in DNA: TGTGCCATCAAAAGACCGGGACAGGGGGAATCGAACACCGGGGAGCTGTTTTTT.

The chain is built from TRBV29-1 and TRBJ2-5; D unclear. The CDR3 extends over 13 amino acids. V shed 3 bases and J shed 1 base, with 9 bases lying between them. Germline loops: CDR1 SQVTM, CDR2 ANQGSEA. CDR3 DNA sequence: TGCAGCGTTGATTTGCAGGCCCAAGAGACCCAGTACTTC. It specifies CSVDLQAQETQYF.

This rearrangement joins TRBV6-1 to TRBJ1-5; 7 nucleotides line up with TRBD1. CDR1 and CDR2 (germline): MNHNS, SASEGT. Trimming removed 3 bases from V and 5 bases from J; junction bases left unmatched: 7. The CDR3 runs to 15 residues. This CDR3 is CASSEKTGRHQPQHF. CDR3 sequence (DNA): TGTGCCAGCAGTGAGAAGACAGGGCGGCATCAGCCCCAGCATTTT.

This clone was recorded only once. The rearrangement links TRBV27 to TRBJ2-1; 14 positions match TRBD2. This CDR3 comprises 17 residues. The germline V gene encodes CDR1 MNHEY and CDR2 SMNVEV (reference sequence). With 8 bases clipped from V and 4 bases from J, the junction kept 10 bases outside the gene matches. The CDR3 sequence is CASSRLAGGPSYNEQFF. CDR3 nucleotide sequence: TGTGCCAGCTCCCGACTAGCGGGAGGGCCCTCGTACAATGAGCAGTTCTTC.

This chain joins TRBV28 and TRBJ2-2; 9 nucleotides line up with TRBD1. This CDR3 region has 15 residues. Germline loops: CDR1 MDHEN, CDR2 SYDVKM. After removal of 6 bases from V and 6 bases from J, the junction contained 8 bases not matched to a gene. CDR3 residues: CASRPGTGYAGELFF. In nucleotides, the CDR3 is TGTGCCAGCAGGCCCGGGACAGGGTACGCCGGGGAGCTGTTTTTT.

The V gene is TRBV6-4, the J gene TRBJ1-1, with 9 bases aligning to TRBD1. The V segment lost 11 bases and the J segment 1 base; nucleotides outside the gene matches: 8. Germline V lookup: CDR1 MRHNA, CDR2 SNTAGT. The CDR3 totals 14 residues. The CDR3 is CAGPGQGANTEAFF. CDR3 in DNA: TGTGCCGGACCGGGACAGGGTGCGAACACTGAAGCTTTCTTT.